This T cell receptor (beta chain) was identified in a study of post-analysis software for immune sequencing data (dated by TCRdb to 2013 to 2016). Concerning the study at large: The recorded disease courses included relapsing-remitting, secondary progressive and progressive-relapsing multiple sclerosis, and some patients had no subtype annotation. Patient repertoires were compared against some twelve previously published healthy control repertoires from donors aged 6 to 25 years. A subset of samples was prepared in parallel using single-end sample barcoding, then pooled and co-amplified after Illumina adapter ligation.

CDR1 and CDR2, per the germline V gene (reference sequence), are MNHNY and SVGAGI. Taken from cysteine to phenylalanine, the CDR3 has 15 residues. Of all the DNA, just the CDR3 is kept, 45 bases in frame from base 1. V drops 5 bases and J drops 1 base, leaving 14 bases in between. Points on this clonotype: It has no known antigen specificity. Per-nucleotide qualities are absent, and no much larger clonotype sits a single base away.

The study at large found these results: Patients showed significantly higher frequencies than controls for about 5 TRBV segments, among them TRBV5-6, TRBV5-1 and TRBV20-1. Direct clustering with F measure showed strong co-clustering of samples prepared in the same batch, prompting a batch-effect correction. The control group was slightly older than the multiple sclerosis patient group. Multiple sclerosis patients had significantly lower normalized Chao1 diversity than controls, a result that suggests substantial peripheral T-cell clonal expansion.

To demonstrate the VDJtools post-analysis software, TCR beta repertoires were profiled from the peripheral blood of roughly 12 young patients with multiple sclerosis. The multiple sclerosis patients were children and adolescents between about 6 and 15 years of age. Libraries came from PCR. Instrument on record: Illumina HiSeq 2500. Unique molecular identifiers were incorporated into TCR beta cDNA libraries to reduce PCR and sequencing biases. Roughly 500,000 cDNA molecules were obtained per 1 to 10 million input T cells, so each molecule approximated one T cell. The patient libraries were prepared and sequenced using the same protocol as the earlier healthy control dataset. Within a given batch, samples were prepared together, multiplexed and sequenced on the same HiSeq lane. Turning to the authors' computational methods: MIGEC was used to process the raw barcoded reads, and molecular identifier groups with only a single read were discarded before consensus assembly and CDR3 extraction. Clonotype tables were post-analysed with VDJtools, and diversity was normalized by down-sampling all datasets to the smallest sample size. In repertoire overlap clustering, CDR3 amino acid sequences, but not nucleotide sequences, were matched to correct batch-related cross-sample contamination. TCRdb's own reprocessing of the public reads used fastp at Q25 and MiXCR and kept productive beta chains. A single entry per CDR3 protein holds the most common genes and DNA from its merged rows. TCRdb assigned the V and J calls; the authors' analysis was not used. The sample table lists a few hundred thousand distinct CDR3 sequences, around 40% of them with a count of one. Of the sample, 12% is held by the ten largest clones.

What was sequenced was blood. Recombination connected TRBV6-6 to TRBJ1-2; D gene: possibly TRBD1, on 6 matching bases. This clonotype was sampled from a girl aged 10-17 years with multiple sclerosis. The DNA sequence is TGTGCCAGCAGTGCCCCAGGGGTTGGTAACTATGGCTACACCTTC. The encoded protein is CASSAPGVGNYGYTF.